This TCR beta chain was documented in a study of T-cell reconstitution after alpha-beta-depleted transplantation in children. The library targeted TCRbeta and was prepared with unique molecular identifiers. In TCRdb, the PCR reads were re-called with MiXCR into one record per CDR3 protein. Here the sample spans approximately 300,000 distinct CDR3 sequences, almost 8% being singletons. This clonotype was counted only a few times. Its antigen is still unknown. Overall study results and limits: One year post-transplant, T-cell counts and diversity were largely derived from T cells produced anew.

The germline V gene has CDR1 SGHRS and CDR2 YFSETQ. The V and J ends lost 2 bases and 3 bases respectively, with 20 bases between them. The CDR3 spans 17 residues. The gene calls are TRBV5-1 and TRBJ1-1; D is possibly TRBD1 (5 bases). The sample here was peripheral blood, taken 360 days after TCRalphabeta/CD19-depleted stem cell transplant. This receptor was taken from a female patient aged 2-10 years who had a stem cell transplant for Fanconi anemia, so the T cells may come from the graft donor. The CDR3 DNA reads TGCGCCAGCAGCTTCAGGCGTGATGGACACGGGGACACTGAAGCTTTCTTT. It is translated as CASSFRRDGHGDTEAFF.